The 18 T cell receptor beta chains reported below all come from one sample, sequenced in a study of cytomegalovirus exposure and HLA in healthy donors. Researchers ran the PCR with 60 Vbeta and 13 Jbeta primers. Some clones are missing from TCRdb's copy, which holds only in-frame ones; the method was immunoSEQ multiplex PCR. The sample yields around 140,000 clones, 82% seen once. What was sequenced was PBMCs. All receptors derive from a man between 18 and 35 years old in good health and CMV-seropositive.

This rearrangement joins TRBV28 to TRBJ1-5; D is unclear. Germline loops: CDR1 MDHEN, CDR2 SYDVKM. The ends were cut back, 6 bases at V and 9 bases at J, with 15 bases in the middle. CDR3 length: 13 residues. CDR3 residues: CASSLPSVRPQHF. The DNA of the CDR3 is TGTGCCAGCAGCCTACCCTCGGTGAGGCCCCAGCATTTT.

V is TRBV11-2 and J is TRBJ2-5; D unresolved. Per germline, CDR1 SGHAT and CDR2 FQNNGV. The V end was cut by 1 base, the J end by 5 bases, with 5 bases between. The length of the CDR3 is 12 residues. As DNA, the CDR3 is TGTGCCAGCAGCTTAGTACGGGAGACCCAGTACTTC. The encoded protein is CASSLVRETQYF.

V is TRBV28 and J is TRBJ1-5; D may be TRBD1 (6 bases). Germline V CDR1 and CDR2: MDHEN, SYDVKM. V was clipped by 7 bases and J by 4 bases, with 17 bases between them. CDR3 length equals 15 residues. DNA of the CDR3: TGTGCCAGCACTTCAGCCGGGACACCTAATCAGCCCCAGCATTTT. Translated, it gives CASTSAGTPNQPQHF.

This chain links TRBV4-1 with TRBJ2-7, with 7 bases lining up with TRBD1. CDR3 length: 16 amino acids. Germline lookup yields CDR1 MGHRA and CDR2 YSYEKL. V trimming: 4 bases; J trimming: 0 bases; junction bases outside the gene matches: 9. In DNA form, the CDR3 reads TGCGCCAGCAGCCGACGCCCTCGGGACAGCTCCTACGAGCAGTACTTC. It is translated as CASSRRPRDSSYEQYF.

This clone was counted at least ten times. The CDR3 reads CASSEQDRGQFF. CDR3 bases: TGTGCCAGCAGTGAACAGGACAGGGGGCAGTTCTTC. The chain employs TRBV25-1 and TRBJ2-1; 9 bases are a match to TRBD1. In germline, CDR1 is MGHDK, CDR2 SYGVNS. The CDR3 runs to 12 residues. V gave up 2 bases and J gave up 12 bases; unmatched junction bases: 2.

This chain connects TRBV28 to TRBJ1-5, with 7 bases fitting TRBD1. This CDR3 is 15 amino acids long. Unmatched junction bases numbered 7, after V lost 6 bases and J lost 2 bases. Per germline, CDR1 MDHEN and CDR2 SYDVKM. CDR3 in amino acids: CASSAGTVGNQPQHF. The CDR3 coding sequence is TGTGCCAGCAGCGCCGGGACAGTTGGCAATCAGCCCCAGCATTTT.

The rearrangement links TRBV30 to TRBJ2-5; possibly TRBD2 for D (5 bases). V lost 7 bases, J lost 11 bases, and 17 bases lay in between. Looked up from germline, CDR1 is GTSNPN and CDR2 is SVGIG (reference sequence). CDR3 length equals 11 residues. The CDR3 nucleotides are TGTGCCTCCCAGGACTCCACGAAGCAGTACTTC. Its translation is CASQDSTKQYF.

The V gene is TRBV9, the J gene TRBJ1-1; D is possibly TRBD1 (6 bases). The ends were cut back, 0 bases at V and 1 base at J, with 19 bases in the middle. This CDR3 is built from 18 residues. CDR1 is SGDLS, CDR2 YYNGEE, per germline. CDR3 bases: TGTGCCAGCAGCGTAGCCCAGGGGATCGGGACCTCGAACACTGAAGCTTTCTTT. Protein sequence: CASSVAQGIGTSNTEAFF.

This clone was picked up a small number of times. This sequence joins TRBV28 and TRBJ2-1; 10 nucleotides match TRBD2. CDR3 length equals 14 residues. Germline CDR1 and CDR2: MDHEN and SYDVKM. The CDR3 bases are TGTGCTCATGAGGGGGCTAGCGGGAGCTATGAGCAGTTCTTC. This sequence encodes CAHEGASGSYEQFF.

The DNA for the CDR3 is TGTGCCAGCAGCCCCTTTCGAGCGAACACCGGGGAGCTGTTTTTT. Its protein product is CASSPFRANTGELFF. The chain has TRBV7-9 and TRBJ2-2; D is unresolved. Germline V gene sequence: CDR1 SEHNR, CDR2 FQNEAQ (reference sequence). Trimming took off 5 bases at V and 0 bases at J, with 10 bases between the two ends. There are 15 residues in the CDR3. The full variable domain, its missing parts supplied by reference TRBV7-9 and TRBJ2-2, is DTGVSQNPRHKITKRGQNVTFRCDPISEHNRLYWYRQTLGQGPEFLTYFQNEAQLEKSRLLSDRFSAERPKGSFSTLEIQRTEQGDSAMYLCASSPFRANTGELFFGEGSRLTVL.

This clone appeared a single time. The chain recombines TRBV2 with TRBJ2-3, with 7 bases matching TRBD2. The V segment lost 7 bases and the J segment 6 bases; nucleotides outside the gene matches: 10. The CDR3 spans 14 residues. Germline assignment: CDR1 SNHLY and CDR2 FYNNEI. This CDR3 reads CASIRGLPADTQYF. CDR3 DNA: TGTGCCAGCATCCGGGGACTACCGGCCGATACGCAGTATTTT.

The chain uses TRBV18 and TRBJ1-2, with D unclear. The length of the CDR3 is 15 residues. Between the trimmed V and J ends, which lost 3 bases and 8 bases, there was a span of 19 bases. Germline V CDR1 and CDR2: KGHSH, LQKENI. CDR3 DNA sequence: TGTGCCAGCTCACCTATCGTTCTTTGGAGTAAGGGCTACACCTTC. Its protein is CASSPIVLWSKGYTF.

The J gene is TRBJ2-7, the V gene TRBV5-1, with D maybe TRBD2 (5 bases). V lost 0 bases, J lost 2 bases, and 12 bases lay in between. The length of the CDR3 is 15 residues. The germline gives CDR1 SGHRS, CDR2 YFSETQ. The CDR3 nucleotides are TGCGCCAGCAGCTTGGGACTATCCCGACCCTACGAGCAGTACTTC. It is translated as CASSLGLSRPYEQYF.

V usage is TRBV19 and J usage is TRBJ1-1; 7 bases are shared with TRBD1. CDR3 length: 17 amino acids. J lost 1 base, V lost 4 bases, and 12 bases had no gene match. The germline V gene encodes CDR1 LNHDA and CDR2 SQIVND (reference sequence). DNA for the CDR3: TGTGCCAGTAGTACGGGGTTCCAGGGGGTTAGGAACACTGAAGCTTTCTTT. Protein sequence: CASSTGFQGVRNTEAFF.

The gene calls are TRBV7-9 and TRBJ2-1; the match to TRBD2 covers 7 bases. Looked up from germline, CDR1 is SEHNR and CDR2 is FQNEAQ (reference sequence). V shed 2 bases, J shed 5 bases, and the junction held 12 bases outside the gene matches. CDR3 length equals 17 residues. CDR3 loop: CASSLPLRLAVNNEQFF. Written as DNA, the CDR3 is TGTGCCAGCAGCTTACCCCTGCGCCTAGCGGTTAACAATGAGCAGTTCTTC.

The chain employs TRBV6-1 and TRBJ2-7, with 7 bases that match TRBD1. The ends lost 3 bases at V and 3 bases at J; junction bases unmatched: 5. The CDR3 sequence is 14 residues long. Looked up from germline, CDR1 is MNHNS and CDR2 is SASEGT. CDR3 amino acids: CASSDRGQDYEQYF. The CDR3 region has the DNA TGTGCCAGCAGTGACCGCGGACAGGACTACGAGCAGTACTTC.

V is TRBV9 and J is TRBJ1-3, with D possibly being TRBD1 (5 bases). Germline CDR1 SGDLS, CDR2 YYNGEE. The V end was cut by 0 bases, the J end by 11 bases, with 12 bases between. The CDR3 has 13 amino acids. DNA for the CDR3: TGTGCCAGCAGCGTAGATGAAAGGGGCCCCATATATTTT. Residues: CASSVDERGPIYF. The full variable domain, in which reference TRBV9 and TRBJ1-3 provide the parts outside the CDR3, is DSGVTQTPKHLITATGQRVTLRCSPRSGDLSVYWYQQSLDQGLQFLIQYYNGEERAKGNILERFSAQQFPDLHSELNLSSLELGDSALYFCASSVDERGPIYFGEGSWLTVV.

The rearrangement uses TRBV18 and TRBJ1-1; a possible D gene is TRBD1 (5 bases). CDR3 length equals 13 residues. Germline CDR1 reads KGHSH; CDR2 reads LQKENI. Trimming removed 3 bases at V and 3 bases at J, with 8 bases between. This CDR3 is CASSPQGYTEAFF. For the CDR3, the DNA is TGTGCCAGCTCACCTCAGGGTTACACTGAAGCTTTCTTT. Based on the CDR3 plus reference TRBV18 and TRBJ1-1, the full variable domain is NAGVMQNPRHLVRRRGQEARLRCSPMKGHSHVYWYRQLPEEGLKFMVYLQKENIIDESGMPKERFSAEFPKEGPSILRIQQVVRGDSAAYFCASSPQGYTEAFFGQGTRLTVV.